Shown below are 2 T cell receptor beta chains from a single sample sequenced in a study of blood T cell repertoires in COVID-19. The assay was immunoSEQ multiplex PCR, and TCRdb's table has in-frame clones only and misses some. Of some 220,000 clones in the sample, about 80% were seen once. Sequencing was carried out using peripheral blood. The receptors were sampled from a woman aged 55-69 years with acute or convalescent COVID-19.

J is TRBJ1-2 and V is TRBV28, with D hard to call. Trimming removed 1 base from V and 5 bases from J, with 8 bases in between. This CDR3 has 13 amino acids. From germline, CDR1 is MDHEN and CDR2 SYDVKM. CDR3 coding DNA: TGTGCCAGCAGTTTATCGGGGAAGTATGGCTACACCTTC. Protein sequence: CASSLSGKYGYTF.

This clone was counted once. In DNA form, the CDR3 reads TGTGCCAGCAGCTTAATCCCCGCGGGGGGGAGGTTGGGTGAGCAGTTCTTC. Its translation: CASSLIPAGGRLGEQFF. This chain links TRBV7-3 with TRBJ2-1, with TRBD2 identical over 9 bases. Trimming cost V 1 base and J 9 bases; bases outside gene matches: 13. CDR1 and CDR2 from the germline V gene are SGHTA and FQGTGA. This CDR3 contains 17 residues.